This passage covers 22 T cell receptor beta chains from one sample sequenced in a study of early T cells in non-severe SARS-CoV-2 infection. TCRdb recomputed calls from the 5' RACE reads with MiXCR, one row per CDR3 protein. The sample yields 55,000 to 75,000 distinct CDR3 sequences, approximately 5.9% seen once. The sample was whole blood, taken at baseline. The receptors come from an adult who was a healthcare worker with PCR-confirmed SARS-CoV-2 infection or an uninfected control (not recorded which).

CDR3 residues: CASSLSTVSEQYF. DNA of the CDR3: TGTGCCAGCAGCCTCAGTACAGTTTCCGAGCAGTACTTC. V and J are TRBV27 and TRBJ2-7; D call uncertain. This CDR3 contains 13 residues. Trimming shortened V by 6 bases and J by 6 bases, and 15 bases separated the two germline ends. The germline gives CDR1 MNHEY, CDR2 SMNVEV (reference sequence).

This clonotype was seen only a few times. The CDR3 spells CSGGSRSSYNEQFF. Here the CDR3 DNA reads TGCAGCGGAGGTTCCCGCTCCTCCTACAATGAGCAGTTCTTC. The chain recombines TRBV29-1 with TRBJ2-1; D unclear. In germline, CDR1 is SQVTM, CDR2 ANQGSEA. The CDR3 runs to 14 residues. With 7 bases removed from V and 0 bases from J, the gap between germline ends came to 13 bases.

This clonotype has ten or more counts. This chain links TRBV10-3 with TRBJ2-5; no clear D gene. The CDR3 covers 12 residues. V lost 0 bases and J lost 4, with 3 bases in between. CDR1 is ENHRY and CDR2 is SYGVKD in the germline V gene. The CDR3 DNA follows: TGTGCCATCAGTGAGTCAGGAGAGACCCAGTACTTC. Encoded protein: CAISESGETQYF.

This clonotype was seen repeatedly, ten times or more. The chain carries TRBV11-3 and TRBJ2-3; no clear D gene. The CDR3 loop spans 13 amino acids. From germline, CDR1 is SGHNT and CDR2 YENEEA. V shed 1 base and J shed 5 bases, with 7 bases lying between them. CDR3 nucleotides: TGTGCCAGCAGCTTAGCTGCGTTAGATACGCAGTATTTT. The encoded protein is CASSLAALDTQYF.

This clonotype was detected ten times or more. V is TRBV5-6 and J is TRBJ2-7; the D gene is possibly TRBD1 (6 bases). CDR1 and CDR2 from the germline V gene are SGHDT and YYEEEE. Trimming took 4 bases from V and 2 from J, leaving 10 bases between them. The CDR3 consists of 13 residues. This CDR3 is CASSRTGTYEQYF. DNA of the CDR3: TGTGCCAGCAGCCGAACAGGGACCTACGAGCAGTACTTC.

This clonotype has more than one count but fewer than ten. This chain connects TRBV20-1 to TRBJ1-4; D is undetermined. This CDR3 has 14 amino acids. V lost 2 bases, J lost 7 bases, and 14 bases lay in between. CDR1 is DFQATT, CDR2 SNEGSKA, per germline (reference sequence). In nucleotides, the CDR3 is TGCAGTGCTAGACTTATAGATCATGGTGAAAAACTGTTTTTT. This encodes CSARLIDHGEKLFF.

This clonotype came up many times. The rearrangement joins TRBV20-1 to TRBJ2-3; 12 bases are shared with TRBD2. There are 17 residues in the CDR3. After removal of 3 bases from V and 4 bases from J, the junction contained 11 bases not matched to a gene. Germline V lookup: CDR1 DFQATT, CDR2 SNEGSKA (reference sequence). The CDR3 loop is CSARASGRAGSPDTQYF. CDR3 bases: TGCAGTGCTAGGGCTAGCGGGAGGGCTGGTTCTCCAGATACGCAGTATTTT.

This clonotype was detected ten times or more. V is TRBV20-1 and J is TRBJ1-1; D might be TRBD1 (6 bases). Germline lookup yields CDR1 DFQATT and CDR2 SNEGSKA (reference sequence). This CDR3 has 14 amino acids. Trimming shortened V by 0 bases and J by 5 bases, and 13 bases separated the two germline ends. CDR3 DNA: TGCAGTGCTAGAGATGGGACAAGGGAGACTGAAGCTTTCTTT. Translated: CSARDGTRETEAFF.

This clonotype was seen ten or more times. The V gene is TRBV10-3, the J gene TRBJ1-1; TRBD1 agrees at 8 bases. CDR1 and CDR2 from the germline V gene are ENHRY and SYGVKD. The ends lost 11 bases at V and 3 bases at J; junction bases unmatched: 14. The CDR3 covers 15 residues. The chain's CDR3 is CAAKERVTGDTEAFF. DNA of the CDR3: TGTGCCGCTAAAGAACGGGTGACAGGGGACACTGAAGCTTTCTTT.

This clonotype showed up many times. The CDR3 DNA reads as TGCAGCGGGACCGAGAGCTCCTACGAGCAGTACTTC. This codes for CSGTESSYEQYF. The V and J genes are TRBV20-1 and TRBJ2-7; D could derive from TRBD1 or TRBD2 (5 bases each). This CDR3 contains 12 residues. Per the germline V gene, CDR1 is DFQATT and CDR2 is SNEGSKA (reference sequence).

This clonotype was counted at least ten times. V usage is TRBV27 and J usage is TRBJ2-7; D unresolved. The CDR3 is 14 residues long. V was pared by 5 bases and J by 9 bases, with 20 bases between. Germline assignment: CDR1 MNHEY and CDR2 SMNVEV (reference sequence). This CDR3 reads CASSTYSGQPGQYF. As DNA, the CDR3 is TGTGCCAGCAGTACTTATAGTGGGCAGCCCGGGCAGTACTTC.

This clonotype turned up a few times. The rearrangement links TRBV4-2 to TRBJ2-3, with D unclear. The germline V gene encodes CDR1 LGHNA and CDR2 YNFKEQ. The V end lost 0 bases, the J end lost 5 bases, and 9 bases lay between the germline ends. The CDR3 runs to 14 residues. For the CDR3, the DNA is TGTGCCAGCAGCCAAGACCCCTACTTAGATACGCAGTATTTT. Protein: CASSQDPYLDTQYF.

The table lists this clonotype with many counts. J is TRBJ1-5 and V is TRBV10-2, with D possibly being TRBD1 (6 bases). The germline CDR1 and CDR2 sequences are WSHSY and SAAADI. The V and J ends lost 5 bases and 2 bases respectively, with 13 bases between them. The CDR3 length is 15 residues. CDR3 sequence (DNA): TGCGCCAGCAGTAACACAGGGATCGGCAATCAGCCCCAGCATTTT. This gives the protein CASSNTGIGNQPQHF.

This clonotype has ten or more counts. The chain employs TRBV29-1 and TRBJ1-1, with TRBD1 matching over 7 bases. From germline, CDR1 is SQVTM and CDR2 ANQGSEA. V trimming: 5 bases; J trimming: 4 bases; junction bases outside the gene matches: 10. CDR3 size: 14 residues. The CDR3 reads CSVQTGLTFTEAFF. Written as DNA, the CDR3 is TGCAGCGTTCAGACAGGGCTGACTTTCACTGAAGCTTTCTTT.

V is TRBV27 and J is TRBJ2-1, with 7 bases aligning to TRBD2. The CDR3 sequence is 15 residues long. Looked up from germline, CDR1 is MNHEY and CDR2 is SMNVEV (reference sequence). V was clipped by 5 bases and J by 3 bases; unmatched bases: 7. The CDR3 reads CASSVGGFVYNEQFF. CDR3 coding DNA: TGTGCCAGCAGTGTGGGAGGGTTCGTCTACAATGAGCAGTTCTTC.

This clonotype was counted many times. This sequence joins TRBV3-1 and TRBJ1-2; no clear D. The germline V gene has CDR1 LGHDT and CDR2 YNNKEL (reference sequence). CDR3 length: 12 amino acids. Trimming stripped 9 bases from V and 6 bases from J, with 14 bases between. The DNA of the CDR3 is TGTGCCAGGGGGATAATGGGGAATGGCTACACCTTC. Encoded protein: CARGIMGNGYTF. Full variable domain (missing parts from reference TRBV3-1 and TRBJ1-2): DTAVSQTPKYLVTQMGNDKSIKCEQNLGHDTMYWYKQDSKKFLKIMFSYNNKELIINETVPNRFSPKSPDKAHLNLHINSLELGDSAVYFCARGIMGNGYTFGSGTRLTVV.

This clonotype was seen many times. The chain links TRBV7-2 to TRBJ2-1; possibly TRBD1 for D (5 bases). The germline V gene has CDR1 SGHTA and CDR2 FQGNSA. V lost 5 bases and J lost 9, with 17 bases in between. The CDR3 sequence is 14 residues long. In nucleotides, the CDR3 is TGTGCCAGCAGCCCCGACAGTGGTAGGGGTGAGCAGTTCTTC. It is translated as CASSPDSGRGEQFF.

The chain recombines TRBV28 with TRBJ2-3; no clear D gene. The CDR3 covers 12 residues. Germline CDR1 MDHEN, CDR2 SYDVKM. V shed 6 bases and J shed 5 bases, with 9 bases lying between them. The CDR3 loop is CASSHPGDTQYF. The CDR3 DNA follows: TGTGCCAGCAGCCATCCGGGAGATACGCAGTATTTT.

This clonotype has ten or more counts. The chain links TRBV10-3 to TRBJ2-1; 10 positions match TRBD2. The CDR3 covers 20 residues. V dropped 6 bases and J dropped 0; count of bases not matched to a gene: 17. The V gene's germline CDR1 is ENHRY and CDR2 SYGVKD. CDR3 nucleotides: TGTGCCATCAGCGAGGTCGAAAGACTAGCGGGTCGGAGCTCCTACAATGAGCAGTTCTTC. Translating gives CAISEVERLAGRSSYNEQFF.

This clonotype was counted many times. This chain connects TRBV10-1 to TRBJ2-2; 14 nucleotides line up with TRBD2. Germline CDR1 is WNHNN and CDR2 is SYGVQD (reference sequence). This CDR3 has 17 amino acids. J lost 5 bases, V lost 3 bases, and 5 bases had no gene match. CDR3 DNA: TGCGCCAGCAGTGACCGGACTAGCGGGAGGTATACCGGGGAGCTGTTTTTT. Residues: CASSDRTSGRYTGELFF.

This clonotype was picked up a small number of times. The chain carries TRBV6-2 or TRBV6-3 and TRBJ2-7; TRBD1 aligns across 8 bases. The V and J ends lost 6 bases and 6 bases, in that order; junction bases with no gene match: 7. Germline V gives CDR1 MNHEY, CDR2 SVGEGT. This CDR3 contains 13 residues. The CDR3 loop reads CASSQGARGEQYF. The CDR3 coding sequence is TGTGCCAGCAGCCAGGGGGCAAGGGGCGAGCAGTACTTC.

Ten or more counts support this clonotype. The rearrangement links TRBV11-1 to TRBJ2-7; TRBD1 matches 10 bases. V dropped 5 bases and J dropped 1; count of bases not matched to a gene: 5. CDR1 is SGHAT and CDR2 is FQDESV in the germline V gene (reference sequence). The CDR3 is 15 residues long. The chain's CDR3 is CASSPRDRGSYEQYF. The CDR3 region has the DNA TGTGCCAGCAGCCCTCGGGACAGGGGATCCTACGAGCAGTACTTC.